Described below is a single T cell receptor (beta chain) sequence and its context. What it binds is unknown. The source of the sample is a study of beta chain features in type 1 diabetes. Regarding the study as a whole: Among all four CD4+ subsets, Type 1 diabetes patients had TCRB CDR3s that were moderately but significantly shorter.

V lost 1 base and J 2 bases, leaving 18 bases between the germline ends. This CDR3 contains 17 residues. CDR1 and CDR2 from the germline V gene are LNHNV and YYDKDF (reference sequence). Expressed TCRB transcripts were sequenced after all isolated RNA was converted to cDNA. Sequencing used immunoSEQ multiplex PCR; TCRdb keeps in-frame clones, though not all of them. The sample shows some 200,000 clones, roughly 17% of them seen only once. The chain recombines TRBV15 with TRBJ2-7, with a possible D match to TRBD2 (7 bases). This sequence originates from a man aged 30 to 39 with type 1 diabetes. The specimen was naive CD4+ T cells from blood. The CDR3 spells CATSRAPRTAGTYEQYF. Written as DNA, the CDR3 is TGTGCCACCAGCAGAGCCCCCCGGACAGCGGGGACCTACGAGCAGTACTTC.